One sample yielded the 27 T cell receptor beta chains listed below, sequenced in a study of blood T cells in healthy people across ages (dated by TCRdb to about 2015). Libraries were prepared through 5' RACE. The data were produced on an Illumina HiSeq 2500. A second 7 to 11 cycle PCR used a sample-barcoded 5' primer and a J-beta primer mix. Clones were called with MiXCR by TCRdb after fastp trimmed the public reads at Q25, and only in-frame beta chains were retained. Rows merge per CDR3 protein into single entries with the most common DNA and genes. Recorded for this sample are some 1,000,000 distinct CDR3 sequences; under 30% of them occurred a single time. Jointly, the top ten make up 0.65% to 0.75% of the sample. The data were also submitted as part of a second study, on T cells of mothers and their children.

The sequencing input was blood. The receptors were gathered from a girl aged 2-9 years in good health.

V gene TRBV5-4 combines with J gene TRBJ2-1, with D possibly TRBD2 on 6 matching bases. The CDR3 loop spans 15 amino acids. Germline V CDR1 and CDR2: SGHNT, YYREEE (reference sequence). Trimming pared 0 bases from V and 7 bases from J, leaving 14 bases between. The CDR3 here is CASSLDPGERNEQFF. The CDR3 nucleotides read TGTGCCAGCAGCTTGGATCCGGGGGAGAGGAATGAGCAGTTCTTC.

This rearrangement joins TRBV20-1 to TRBJ2-7; 13 bases align to TRBD2. V lost 1 base and J lost 2; bases outside the gene matches: 2. CDR3 size: 15 residues. CDR1 DFQATT and CDR2 SNEGSKA come from the germline V gene (reference sequence). In DNA form, the CDR3 reads TGCAGTGCTAGAGTTGGACTAGCGGGGGCCTACGAGCAGTACTTC. Encoded protein: CSARVGLAGAYEQYF.

This clonotype was counted a few times. CDR3 in DNA: TGTGCCAGCAGCTTAGGCCCCAGGAACTATGGCTACACCTTC. Its translation is CASSLGPRNYGYTF. V is TRBV7-2 and J is TRBJ1-2; D is ambiguous. CDR1 and CDR2 from the germline V gene are SGHTA and FQGNSA. CDR3 length equals 14 residues. Trimming removed 1 base from V and 2 bases from J, with 8 bases in between.

This chain uses TRBV28 with TRBJ1-4; 8 bases line up with TRBD1. Germline CDR1 is MDHEN and CDR2 is SYDVKM. With V trimmed by 5 bases and J by 6 bases, 5 bases remained unmatched. The CDR3 is 14 residues long. The CDR3 protein is CASSIRGQDEKLFF. The CDR3 DNA sequence: TGTGCCAGCAGTATCAGGGGGCAGGATGAAAAACTGTTTTTT.

The rearrangement joins TRBV7-9 to TRBJ2-5; D tentatively reads TRBD1 or TRBD2 (5 bases each). The J call is uncertain, as TRBJ2-7 better fits the DNA end. Germline lookup yields CDR1 SEHNR and CDR2 FQNEAQ (reference sequence). The CDR3 is 14 amino acids. CDR3 sequence: CASSLSGTVYEQYF. In DNA, the CDR3 is TGTGCCAGCAGCCTATCAGGGACGGTTTACGAGCAGTACTTC.

This clonotype was observed a few times. This rearrangement joins TRBV7-9 to TRBJ2-7, with a possible D match to TRBD2 (5 bases). CDR1 is SEHNR and CDR2 is FQNEAQ in the germline V gene (reference sequence). This CDR3 contains 15 residues. V was shortened by 4 bases and J by 6 bases, with 19 bases between the two germline ends. CDR3 residues: CASSSPRDRVIEQYF. The CDR3 DNA follows: TGTGCCAGCAGCTCCCCTCGGGATCGGGTGATCGAGCAGTACTTC.

The chain is built from TRBV5-1 and TRBJ1-1, with 8 bases matching TRBD1. CDR3 length equals 14 residues. Germline V gene lookup returns CDR1 SGHRS and CDR2 YFSETQ. V trimming: 0 bases; J trimming: 5 bases; junction bases outside the gene matches: 3. The CDR3 here is CASSLVRGLTEAFF. The CDR3 DNA sequence: TGCGCCAGCAGCTTGGTCAGGGGGCTGACTGAAGCTTTCTTT.

This chain joins TRBV20-1 and TRBJ2-1; D uncertain. Trimming removed 1 base at V and 6 bases at J, with 13 bases between. The CDR3 length is 14 residues. In germline, CDR1 is DFQATT, CDR2 SNEGSKA (reference sequence). The CDR3 loop reads CSARVLPFFNEQFF. CDR3 nucleotide sequence: TGCAGTGCTAGAGTTCTCCCCTTCTTCAATGAGCAGTTCTTC.

J is TRBJ2-1 and V is TRBV11-1; 12 bases agree with TRBD2. The germline gives CDR1 SGHAT, CDR2 FQDESV (reference sequence). V was pared by 2 bases and J by 7 bases, with 12 bases of the junction left unmatched. The CDR3 contains 18 residues. CDR3 coding DNA: TGTGCCAGCAGCTTAATAAGGTCGTCGACTAGCGGGGGTAATGAGCAGTTCTTC. It encodes CASSLIRSSTSGGNEQFF.

In its sample, this clonotype was seen a few times. The rearrangement joins TRBV7-2 to TRBJ1-5, with no clear D. Trimming pared 5 bases from V and 2 bases from J, leaving 10 bases between. CDR1 is SGHTA and CDR2 is FQGNSA in the germline V gene. This CDR3 region has 14 residues. CDR3 nucleotides: TGTGCCAGCAGCCCTGACGGACGCAATCAGCCCCAGCATTTT. Translating gives CASSPDGRNQPQHF.

In its sample, this clonotype was seen a few times. V is TRBV28 and J is TRBJ1-5; D not certain. Per germline, CDR1 MDHEN and CDR2 SYDVKM. Trimming took 2 bases from V and 3 from J, leaving 8 bases between them. This CDR3 contains 14 residues. The CDR3: CASSLTLFNQPQHF. CDR3 in DNA: TGTGCCAGCAGTTTAACCCTTTTCAATCAGCCCCAGCATTTT.

The chain recombines TRBV9 with TRBJ2-3; 9 bases are a match to TRBD1. Trimming at V came to 3 bases and at J to 4 bases, leaving 6 bases not matched to a gene. The CDR3 length is 15 residues. CDR1 is SGDLS, CDR2 YYNGEE, per germline. The DNA of the CDR3 is TGTGCCAGCAGCGCCCGGGACAGGGTAGCAGATACGCAGTATTTT. Translating it yields CASSARDRVADTQYF.

V is TRBV4-1 and J is TRBJ1-2; D ambiguous. The CDR3 totals 11 residues. V was shortened by 0 bases and J by 9 bases, with 5 bases between the two germline ends. The V gene's germline CDR1 is MGHRA and CDR2 YSYEKL. CDR3 bases: TGCGCCAGCAGCCAAGACAATCGCTACACCTTC. Its translation: CASSQDNRYTF.

The rearrangement uses TRBV20-1 and TRBJ1-2; D possibly corresponds to TRBD1 (6 bases). The CDR3 has 15 amino acids. Germline CDR1 is DFQATT and CDR2 is SNEGSKA (reference sequence). The V gene lost 5 bases and the J gene lost 0 bases, with 16 bases spanning the gap. CDR3 region: CSACGTLTSNYGYTF. In DNA, the CDR3 is TGCAGTGCTTGCGGGACACTTACCTCTAACTATGGCTACACCTTC.

J is TRBJ2-3 and V is TRBV28; 9 bases align to TRBD2. This CDR3 spans 15 amino acids. Germline CDR1 is MDHEN and CDR2 is SYDVKM. Trimming cost V 3 bases and J 4 bases; bases outside gene matches: 5. The DNA of the CDR3 is TGTGCCAGCAGTTTTAGCGGGAGATCCTCAGATACGCAGTATTTT. Protein sequence: CASSFSGRSSDTQYF.

The chain recombines TRBV7-3 with TRBJ2-3; 11 nucleotides agree with TRBD2. From germline, CDR1 is SGHTA and CDR2 FQGTGA. With 3 bases clipped from V and 5 bases from J, the junction kept 4 bases outside the gene matches. The CDR3 has 15 residues. For the CDR3, the DNA is TGTGCCAGCAGCTTCCTAGCGGGGGGCGGAGATACGCAGTATTTT. Encoded protein: CASSFLAGGGDTQYF.

CDR3: CATSSHRGRDVRETQYF. The CDR3 coding sequence is TGTGCCACCAGCAGCCACAGGGGGCGGGACGTCAGAGAGACCCAGTACTTC. J is TRBJ2-7 and V is TRBV15; 9 positions agree with TRBD1. The end of the DNA aligns better with TRBJ2-5, so the J call may be wrong. This CDR3 is built from 17 residues. Germline V gene lookup returns CDR1 LNHNV and CDR2 YYDKDF (reference sequence).

The chain combines TRBV7-2 with TRBJ2-1, with TRBD2 identical over 8 bases. Germline CDR1 reads SGHTA; CDR2 reads FQGNSA. The CDR3 sequence is 15 residues long. The V segment lost 0 bases and the J segment 7 bases; nucleotides outside the gene matches: 5. DNA for the CDR3: TGTGCCAGCAGCTTAGCGTTCCGCGGGGGGAATGAGCAGTTCTTC. Translating gives CASSLAFRGGNEQFF.

The chain has TRBV21-1 and TRBJ1-2. TRBV21-1 is listed as a pseudogene. The CDR3 is made up of 18 amino acids. The CDR3 here is CASSESTYGGSFIIGYTF. In nucleotides, the CDR3 is TGTGCCAGCAGTGAATCGACGTACGGAGGCTCGTTTATAATTGGCTACACCTTC.

The CDR3 region is CASSSYLGEDEQFF. DNA for the CDR3: TGTGCCAGCAGCTCCTACCTTGGGGAGGATGAGCAGTTCTTC. The chain combines TRBV7-2 with TRBJ2-5; D possibly corresponds to TRBD2 (6 bases). The J call could be wrong; TRBJ2-1 is a better fit for the DNA end. The germline gives CDR1 SGHTA, CDR2 FQGNSA. The CDR3 spans 14 residues.

The rearrangement joins TRBV20-1 to TRBJ2-1; TRBD2 aligns across 9 bases. CDR1 and CDR2 (germline): DFQATT, SNEGSKA (reference sequence). J lost 10 bases, V lost 6 bases, and 19 bases had no gene match. The CDR3 is made up of 16 amino acids. CDR3 sequence reads: CSAPRTLAGMKWEQFF. CDR3 nucleotides: TGCAGTGCCCCTCGCACCCTAGCGGGAATGAAATGGGAGCAGTTCTTC.

The V gene is TRBV29-1, the J gene TRBJ2-3; D may be TRBD2 (6 bases). The CDR3 length is 13 residues. Germline CDR1 and CDR2: SQVTM and ANQGSEA. With 7 bases removed from V and 1 base from J, the gap between germline ends came to 12 bases. CDR3 region: CSGTWEGTDTQYF. The CDR3 region has the DNA TGCAGCGGGACCTGGGAGGGCACAGATACGCAGTATTTT.

This clonotype turned up a few times. Compared with germline, one end of the junction differs, possibly owing to a read error. The chain links TRBV12-3 or TRBV12-4 to TRBJ2-7; D gene uncertain. This CDR3 contains 11 residues. The CDR3 here is CASSLGAPVNF. The CDR3, as DNA: TGTGCCAGCAGTTTAGGAGCGCCCGTCAACTTC.

In its sample, this clonotype was seen a few times. This rearrangement joins TRBV28 to TRBJ2-2, with D perhaps given as TRBD1 or TRBD2 (5 bases each). Germline lookup yields CDR1 MDHEN and CDR2 SYDVKM. The CDR3 runs to 15 residues. Deletions cut 2 bases from V and 2 bases from J, with 9 bases between. The CDR3 region has the DNA TGTGCCAGCAGTTTAAGAGGGGTTAACACCGGGGAGCTGTTTTTT. It yields the protein CASSLRGVNTGELFF.

V is TRBV4-2 and J is TRBJ1-2; D remains unclear. With 2 bases removed from V and 0 bases from J, the gap between germline ends came to 10 bases. The germline gives CDR1 LGHNA, CDR2 YNFKEQ. The CDR3 has 15 residues. The CDR3 loop is CASSQQRTANYGYTF. CDR3 in DNA: TGTGCCAGCAGCCAACAAAGGACGGCTAACTATGGCTACACCTTC.

Only a few counts were recorded for this clonotype. The rearrangement uses TRBV4-1 and TRBJ2-7; 7 bases match TRBD2. The CDR3 extends over 16 amino acids. The V and J ends lost 5 bases and 1 base, in that order; junction bases with no gene match: 11. Germline V gene data show CDR1 as MGHRA and CDR2 as YSYEKL. The CDR3 nucleotides are TGCGCCAGCAGCAGCCTATTCTCTAGCGGATCCTACGAGCAGTACTTC. The encoded protein is CASSSLFSSGSYEQYF.

The V gene is TRBV5-1, the J gene TRBJ2-2, with D perhaps TRBD1 (5 bases). From germline, CDR1 is SGHRS and CDR2 YFSETQ. This CDR3 region has 15 residues. With 3 bases removed from V and 1 base from J, the gap between germline ends came to 10 bases. The CDR3 sequence: CASSYETVNTGELFF. CDR3 bases: TGCGCCAGCAGCTACGAGACAGTGAACACCGGGGAGCTGTTTTTT.